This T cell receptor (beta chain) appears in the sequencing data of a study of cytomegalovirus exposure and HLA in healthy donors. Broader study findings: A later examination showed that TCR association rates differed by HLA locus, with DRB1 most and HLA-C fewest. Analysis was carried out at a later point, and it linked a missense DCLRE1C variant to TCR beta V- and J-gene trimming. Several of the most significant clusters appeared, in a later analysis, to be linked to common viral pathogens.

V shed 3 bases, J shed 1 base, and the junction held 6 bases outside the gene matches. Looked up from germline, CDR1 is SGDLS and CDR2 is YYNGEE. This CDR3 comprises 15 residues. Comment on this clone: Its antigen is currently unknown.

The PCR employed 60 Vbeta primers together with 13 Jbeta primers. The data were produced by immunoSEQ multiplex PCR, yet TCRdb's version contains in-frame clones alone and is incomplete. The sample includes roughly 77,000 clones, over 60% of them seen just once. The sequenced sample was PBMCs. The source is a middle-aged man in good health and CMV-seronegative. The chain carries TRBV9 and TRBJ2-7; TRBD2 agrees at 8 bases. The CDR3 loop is CASSAGSGKSYEQYF. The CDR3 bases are TGTGCCAGCAGCGCGGGTAGCGGGAAGTCCTACGAGCAGTACTTC.